One and the same sample provided the 4 T cell receptor beta chains below, sequenced in a study. One entry per CDR3 protein results from TCRdb running MiXCR on the 5' RACE reads. Of 50,000 to 65,000 distinct CDR3 sequences listed, less than 25% were seen once; the top ten hold roughly 3.2%. The sorted Tregs were CD4+CD25+CD127-/low cells. Sequencing was done on a sample of tumor-infiltrating Tregs sorted from the breast tumor. These receptors were collected from a female donor with breast cancer.

In the case of this clonotype: Just one base apart from a much larger clone, this may be a read error. This chain joins TRBV29-1 and TRBJ1-4; TRBD1 matches 12 bases. Germline values: CDR1 SQVTM, CDR2 ANQGSEA. V shed 4 bases, J shed 7 bases, and the junction held 7 bases outside the gene matches. The CDR3 sequence is 15 residues long. The CDR3 sequence: CSVVDGGQGAEKLFF. CDR3 coding DNA: TGCAGCGTTGTCGATGGGGGACAGGGGGCTGAAAAACTGTTTTTT.

This clonotype occurred many times. V is TRBV7-2 and J is TRBJ2-5; D uncertain. V lost 1 base to trimming and J lost 7 bases, with 16 bases between them. Germline V gives CDR1 SGHTA, CDR2 FQGNSA. The CDR3 has 15 residues. The CDR3 DNA reads TGTGCCAGCAGCTTAGAAACATCCCCAAGAGGGACCCAGTACTTC. Protein sequence: CASSLETSPRGTQYF.

The count of this clonotype is one. An end of the junction differs from the germline gene, which may be a read error. This chain links TRBV29-1 with TRBJ2-7, with D possibly being TRBD1 (5 bases). Looked up from germline, CDR1 is SQVTM and CDR2 is ANQGSEA. CDR3 length: 15 residues. CDR3 region: CSAKGGRALDIERYF. In DNA, the CDR3 is TGCAGCGCGAAGGGCGGCAGGGCCCTTGATATCGAGCGGTACTTC.

CDR3 sequence: CASIGQGQGLSNEQFF. The DNA for the CDR3 is TGTGCCAGCATCGGACAGGGACAGGGGCTGTCCAATGAGCAGTTCTTC. The rearrangement uses TRBV6-1 and TRBJ2-1; 10 bases line up with TRBD1. Germline V lookup: CDR1 MNHNS, CDR2 SASEGT. This CDR3 is built from 16 residues. V shed 7 bases, J shed 6 bases, and the junction held 12 bases outside the gene matches.